The 20 T cell receptor beta chains presented below share a single source sample, sequenced in a study of blood T cells in healthy people across ages (dated by TCRdb to between 2014 and 2016). Libraries were constructed by 5' RACE. TCRdb shows the sequencer as Illumina HiSeq 2500. A second about 7 to 11 cycle PCR used a sample-barcoded 5' primer and a J-beta primer mix. In TCRdb, the public reads were trimmed at Q25 with fastp and aligned with MiXCR, with productive beta chains retained. One record per CDR3 amino acid sequence lists the most common genes and DNA. This sample comprises roughly 500,000 distinct CDR3 sequences, 25% to 30% of them detected only once. The ten biggest clones cover less than 20% of the sample. The sample comprised blood. The receptor source for this set is a woman aged 70-85 years in good health.

This clonotype was counted between two and nine times. V gene TRBV18 combines with J gene TRBJ2-1; no clear D. Germline values: CDR1 KGHSH, CDR2 LQKENI. The CDR3 covers 18 residues. V was clipped by 2 bases and J by 4 bases, with 21 bases between them. The CDR3 loop is CASSPKGGSTKGYNEQFF. The CDR3 DNA sequence: TGTGCCAGCTCACCAAAGGGCGGATCGACAAAGGGTTACAATGAGCAGTTCTTC.

The chain carries TRBV20-1 and TRBJ2-5; TRBD2 aligns across 7 bases. The ends lost 2 bases at V and 9 bases at J; junction bases unmatched: 12. The CDR3 spans 14 residues. The germline gives CDR1 DFQATT, CDR2 SNEGSKA (reference sequence). The CDR3 reads CSARLGTKASAQYF. CDR3 nucleotide sequence: TGCAGTGCTAGACTCGGGACTAAAGCCTCGGCCCAGTACTTC.

This clonotype has only a few counts. The CDR3 protein is CASSPLDRESPLHF. The CDR3 DNA sequence: TGTGCCAGCTCACCACTCGACAGGGAATCACCCCTCCACTTT. The chain has TRBV18 and TRBJ1-6, with TRBD1 identical over 7 bases. Germline loops: CDR1 KGHSH, CDR2 LQKENI. The CDR3 is 14 amino acids. With 1 base clipped from V and 10 bases from J, the junction kept 4 bases outside the gene matches.

This clonotype was seen at least ten times. The V gene is TRBV9, the J gene TRBJ2-5; 10 bases match TRBD1. Germline-derived CDR1 and CDR2 are SGDLS and YYNGEE. V lost 4 bases to trimming and J lost 4 bases; unmatched junction nucleotides: 10. The CDR3 extends over 16 amino acids. The CDR3 loop is CASSPPQRTGGETQYF. The CDR3 DNA reads TGTGCCAGCAGCCCCCCCCAGAGGACAGGGGGAGAGACCCAGTACTTC.

The chain links TRBV7-9 to TRBJ1-4; 9 bases agree with TRBD1. Germline assignment: CDR1 SEHNR and CDR2 FQNEAQ (reference sequence). The CDR3 is 15 amino acids. V shed 8 bases, J shed 8 bases, and the junction held 12 bases outside the gene matches. CDR3 protein: CASCLLGTGLEKLFF. The CDR3 DNA follows: TGTGCCAGCTGTCTACTTGGGACAGGGTTGGAAAAACTGTTTTTT.

This chain uses TRBV4-2 with TRBJ1-2, with D hard to call. Germline V gene sequence: CDR1 LGHNA, CDR2 YNFKEQ. The V end lost 1 base, the J end lost 1 base, and 4 bases lay between the germline ends. CDR3 length: 13 amino acids. The DNA of the CDR3 is TGTGCCAGCAGCCAAGGCTTTAACTATGGCTACACCTTC. This gives the protein CASSQGFNYGYTF.

The table lists this clonotype with a few counts. This sequence joins TRBV10-3 and TRBJ1-5; D is unresolved. Per germline, CDR1 ENHRY and CDR2 SYGVKD. Trimming cost V 3 bases and J 10 bases, with 13 bases left between them. The CDR3 is made up of 13 amino acids. CDR3 bases: TGTGCCATCAGTGACATCCCCCAAGAACCCCAGCATTTT. This sequence encodes CAISDIPQEPQHF.

The genes are TRBV6-6 and TRBJ2-5; D is unresolved. V gave up 0 bases and J gave up 7 bases, with 6 bases separating them. This CDR3 is built from 12 residues. Germline CDR1 MNHNY, CDR2 SVGAGI (reference sequence). In DNA, the CDR3 is TGTGCCAGCAGTTACTCCTTTGGGACCCAGTACTTC. Translated, it gives CASSYSFGTQYF.

In its sample, this clonotype was seen a few times. This chain links TRBV6-5 with TRBJ1-2; the D is unclear. Per the germline V gene, CDR1 is MNHEY and CDR2 is SVGAGI. Trimming removed 1 base from V and 2 bases from J, with 11 bases in between. This CDR3 is 15 amino acids long. The CDR3 here is CASSYLGGTNYGYTF. In nucleotides, the CDR3 is TGTGCCAGCAGTTACTTAGGCGGCACAAACTATGGCTACACCTTC.

By proportion, this clonotype is medium-sized (0.01 to 0.1%). The chain employs TRBV5-5 and TRBJ2-7, with D tentatively TRBD1 (6 bases). Per germline, CDR1 SGHKS and CDR2 YYEKEE (reference sequence). V gave up 4 bases and J gave up 4 bases, with 15 bases separating them. The CDR3 loop spans 14 amino acids. The CDR3 sequence: CASSLTRTDYEQYF. CDR3 nucleotides: TGTGCCAGCAGCCTAACTCGGACAGATTACGAGCAGTACTTC.

J is TRBJ2-1 and V is TRBV10-3; 10 bases agree with TRBD2. This CDR3 is built from 16 residues. Trimming removed 10 bases from V and 0 bases from J; junction bases left unmatched: 9. Germline CDR1 reads ENHRY; CDR2 reads SYGVKD. CDR3 coding DNA: TGTGCCACTTTAGCGGGGGGAACGAGCTCCTACAATGAGCAGTTCTTC. It yields the protein CATLAGGTSSYNEQFF.

This clonotype was observed a few times. The chain combines TRBV6-1 with TRBJ2-5, with 7 bases that match TRBD1. After removal of 8 bases from V and 4 bases from J, the junction contained 13 bases not matched to a gene. CDR1 and CDR2 (germline): MNHNS, SASEGT. The CDR3 is made up of 15 amino acids. In DNA, the CDR3 is TGTGCCAGCGGAATGGGAGTGACAGGGACAGAGACCCAGTACTTC. It translates to CASGMGVTGTETQYF.

The V call is TRBV25-1, the J call TRBJ2-5; D might be TRBD1 (5 bases). V lost 0 bases and J lost 1, with 6 bases in between. The CDR3 loop spans 14 amino acids. Germline lookup yields CDR1 MGHDK and CDR2 SYGVNS. CDR3 residues: CASSEYRAQETQYF. DNA of the CDR3: TGTGCCAGCAGTGAATACAGGGCCCAAGAGACCCAGTACTTC.

This clonotype was observed a handful of times. This sequence joins TRBV7-2 and TRBJ1-2, with 9 bases lining up with TRBD1. V gave up 4 bases and J gave up 8 bases; unmatched junction bases: 11. The length of the CDR3 is 15 residues. The germline V gene encodes CDR1 SGHTA and CDR2 FQGNSA. The DNA for the CDR3 is TGTGCCAGCAGCTCACGCACAGGGGGCCCTGGGGGCTACACCTTC. Translating gives CASSSRTGGPGGYTF.

This chain joins TRBV3-1 and TRBJ1-3; D uncertain. The CDR3 has 13 residues. In germline, CDR1 is LGHDT, CDR2 YNNKEL (reference sequence). The ends were cut back, 1 base at V and 4 bases at J, with 5 bases in the middle. The CDR3 loop is CASSQVDGNTIYF. For the CDR3, the DNA is TGTGCCAGCAGCCAAGTTGACGGAAACACCATATATTTT.

The table lists this clonotype with a few counts. The chain couples TRBV7-9 to TRBJ1-4, with D maybe TRBD1 (6 bases). This CDR3 comprises 13 residues. V gave up 2 bases and J gave up 8 bases, with 9 bases separating them. The V gene's germline CDR1 is SEHNR and CDR2 FQNEAQ (reference sequence). CDR3 DNA sequence: TGTGCCAGCAGCTTACAGGGGCTGGAAAAACTGTTTTTT. Amino acid sequence: CASSLQGLEKLFF.

This clonotype was recorded a few times. The genes are TRBV15 and TRBJ1-2; a weak D match, TRBD1 (5 bases). This CDR3 contains 16 residues. The V gene's germline CDR1 is LNHNV and CDR2 YYDKDF (reference sequence). Trimming pared 3 bases from V and 3 bases from J, leaving 17 bases between. CDR3 sequence: CATSSQNADNHYGYTF. As DNA, the CDR3 is TGTGCCACCAGCAGTCAGAATGCGGACAATCACTATGGCTACACCTTC.

This clonotype was recorded at least ten times. The chain joins TRBV4-3 to TRBJ1-2; tentatively, D is TRBD1 (6 bases). Germline CDR1 and CDR2: LGHNA and YSLEER. This CDR3 spans 16 amino acids. V lost 0 bases to trimming and J lost 4 bases, with 15 bases between them. CDR3 sequence: CASSQDHRTAFYGYTF. In DNA form, the CDR3 reads TGCGCCAGCAGCCAAGATCACAGGACAGCCTTCTATGGCTACACCTTC.

The chain combines TRBV7-2 with TRBJ2-5; D not certain. V was cut by 1 base and J by 1 base, with 10 bases left in between. Germline CDR1 reads SGHTA; CDR2 reads FQGNSA. The CDR3 runs to 15 residues. CDR3 coding DNA: TGTGCCAGCAGCTTAGGTCGGAACTCCCAAGAGACCCAGTACTTC. Translating gives CASSLGRNSQETQYF.

This clonotype was seen ten or more times. In DNA, the CDR3 is TGTGCCAGCAGCCCCGACTCAGGGGATCAGCCCCAGCATTTT. Protein product: CASSPDSGDQPQHF. The J gene is TRBJ1-5, the V gene TRBV7-7; tentatively, D is TRBD1 (6 bases). CDR1 is SSHAT and CDR2 is FNYEAQ in the germline V gene (reference sequence). The CDR3 runs 14 residues. Trimming took 5 bases from V and 5 from J, leaving 13 bases between them.